The rows below give T cell receptor beta chains drawn from one sample of a study of shared clonotypes between healthy human individuals. The method was immunoSEQ multiplex PCR; TCRdb's version includes in-frame clones alone and lacks a portion of them. Here the sample spans 2 million to 2.5 million clones, around 90% being singletons. Material for sequencing was naive CD4+ T cells from PBMCs. These receptors were taken from a man aged 18-30 years in good health. Some clones in this sample may be carry-over from other donors' samples. The CDR3 runs from the conserved cysteine through the conserved F or W. The D gene is left open where the match is weak. Rows may omit the clone size; those that give it use once, few, many or a size class.

abundance: .
v_gene: TRBV9
len: 15
j_gene: TRBJ1-1
d_gene: .
CDR3aa: CASSVVGGNLAEAFF
CDR3nt: TGTGCCAGCAGCGTAGTGGGAGGTAATCTGGCTGAAGCTTTCTTT

abundance: once
v_gene: TRBV4-3
len: 15
j_gene: TRBJ1-4
d_gene: .
CDR3aa: CASSQKGATNEKLFF
CDR3nt: TGCGCCAGCAGCCAAAAGGGGGCAACTAATGAAAAACTGTTTTTT

abundance: .
v_gene: TRBV30
len: 17
j_gene: TRBJ2-1
d_gene: TRBD2
CDR3aa: CAWSVGLTSESYNEQFF
CDR3nt: TGTGCCTGGAGTGTAGGGCTGACTAGCGAATCCTACAATGAGCAGTTCTTC

abundance: .
v_gene: TRBV2
len: 12
j_gene: TRBJ1-2
d_gene: .
CDR3aa: CASLGTAYGYTF
CDR3nt: TGTGCCAGCCTAGGGACGGCTTATGGCTACACCTTC

abundance: .
v_gene: TRBV2
len: 17
j_gene: TRBJ2-5
d_gene: .
CDR3aa: CASSAPGRVPPQETQYF
CDR3nt: TGTGCCAGCAGCGCCCCTGGAAGGGTGCCCCCCCAAGAGACCCAGTACTTC

abundance: .
v_gene: TRBV27
len: 17
j_gene: TRBJ2-3
d_gene: TRBD2
CDR3aa: CASSLRGLAGETDTQYF
CDR3nt: TGTGCCAGCAGTTTAAGGGGATTAGCGGGAGAGACAGATACGCAGTATTTT

abundance: .
v_gene: TRBV15
len: 16
j_gene: TRBJ2-1
d_gene: .
CDR3aa: CATSITGTGRVREQFF
CDR3nt: TGTGCCACCAGCATTACCGGGACCGGGAGAGTTAGAGAGCAGTTCTTC

abundance: .
v_gene: TRBV9
len: 12
j_gene: TRBJ2-5
d_gene: .
CDR3aa: CASGSGQETQYF
CDR3nt: TGTGCCAGCGGGAGCGGCCAAGAGACCCAGTACTTC

abundance: .
v_gene: TRBV30
len: 14
j_gene: TRBJ1-5
d_gene: .
CDR3aa: CAWSGGYSNQPQHF
CDR3nt: TGTGCCTGGAGTGGGGGTTATAGCAATCAGCCCCAGCATTTT

abundance: .
v_gene: TRBV27
len: 15
j_gene: TRBJ2-6
d_gene: TRBD2
CDR3aa: CASSLGGSGANVLTF
CDR3nt: TGTGCCAGCAGTTTGGGAGGGTCTGGGGCCAACGTCCTGACTTTC

abundance: .
v_gene: TRBV6-5
len: 15
j_gene: TRBJ2-1
d_gene: .
CDR3aa: CASTMGGASYNEQFF
CDR3nt: TGTGCCAGCACCATGGGCGGAGCCTCCTACAATGAGCAGTTCTTC

abundance: .
v_gene: TRBV20-1
len: 10
j_gene: TRBJ2-3
d_gene: .
CDR3aa: CSASPEAQYF
CDR3nt: TGCAGTGCTAGTCCCGAGGCGCAGTATTTT

abundance: once
v_gene: TRBV7-2
len: 16
j_gene: TRBJ1-3
d_gene: TRBD1
CDR3aa: CASSFTGGARWDTIYF
CDR3nt: TGTGCCAGCAGCTTTACAGGGGGCGCACGGTGGGACACCATATATTTT

abundance: .
v_gene: TRBV19
len: 21
j_gene: TRBJ2-7
d_gene: .
CDR3aa: CASSIDRLGFGGYPSSYEQYF
CDR3nt: TGTGCCAGTAGTATAGATCGATTGGGGTTCGGGGGCTACCCCAGCTCCTACGAGCAGTACTTC

abundance: .
v_gene: TRBV5-1
len: 15
j_gene: TRBJ1-6
d_gene: .
CDR3aa: CASSPVEGGNSPLHF
CDR3nt: TGCGCCAGCAGCCCTGTGGAGGGGGGGAATTCACCCCTCCACTTT

abundance: .
v_gene: TRBV7-9
len: 13
j_gene: TRBJ2-1
d_gene: TRBD2
CDR3aa: CASSSAAGGEQFF
CDR3nt: TGTGCCAGCAGCTCCGCCGCGGGGGGTGAGCAGTTCTTC

abundance: .
v_gene: TRBV27
len: 14
j_gene: TRBJ2-7
d_gene: TRBD2
CDR3aa: CASSGYGRDDEQYF
CDR3nt: TGTGCCAGCAGCGGGTACGGGAGGGACGACGAGCAGTACTTC

abundance: few
v_gene: TRBV28
len: 15
j_gene: TRBJ2-1
d_gene: .
CDR3aa: CASTGSLSSYNEQFF
CDR3nt: TGTGCCAGCACGGGGTCCCTGAGCTCCTACAATGAGCAGTTCTTC

abundance: .
v_gene: TRBV5-1
len: 13
j_gene: TRBJ1-4
d_gene: .
CDR3aa: CASSLGTGEKLFF
CDR3nt: TGCGCCAGCAGCTTGGGGACGGGGGAAAAACTGTTTTTT

abundance: .
v_gene: TRBV6-6
len: 15
j_gene: TRBJ2-5
d_gene: TRBD2
CDR3aa: CASRPGGSKQETQYF
CDR3nt: TGTGCCAGCCGTCCGGGGGGTTCGAAACAAGAGACCCAGTACTTC

abundance: .
v_gene: TRBV7-2
len: 15
j_gene: TRBJ2-1
d_gene: TRBD2
CDR3aa: CASSSGLAVYNEQFF
CDR3nt: TGTGCCAGCAGTTCCGGACTAGCGGTCTACAATGAGCAGTTCTTC

abundance: .
v_gene: TRBV9
len: 13
j_gene: TRBJ2-2
d_gene: TRBD2
CDR3aa: CASERERAGELFF
CDR3nt: TGTGCCAGCGAGCGGGAGAGGGCCGGGGAGCTGTTTTTT

abundance: .
v_gene: TRBV7-3
len: 12
j_gene: TRBJ2-1
d_gene: .
CDR3aa: CASSATGTEQFF
CDR3nt: TGTGCCAGCAGCGCTACCGGGACAGAGCAGTTCTTC

abundance: .
v_gene: TRBV5-1
len: 16
j_gene: TRBJ2-5
d_gene: TRBD2
CDR3aa: CASSLPQTAGLETQYF
CDR3nt: TGCGCCAGCAGCTTGCCTCAGACAGCGGGGCTGGAGACCCAGTACTTC